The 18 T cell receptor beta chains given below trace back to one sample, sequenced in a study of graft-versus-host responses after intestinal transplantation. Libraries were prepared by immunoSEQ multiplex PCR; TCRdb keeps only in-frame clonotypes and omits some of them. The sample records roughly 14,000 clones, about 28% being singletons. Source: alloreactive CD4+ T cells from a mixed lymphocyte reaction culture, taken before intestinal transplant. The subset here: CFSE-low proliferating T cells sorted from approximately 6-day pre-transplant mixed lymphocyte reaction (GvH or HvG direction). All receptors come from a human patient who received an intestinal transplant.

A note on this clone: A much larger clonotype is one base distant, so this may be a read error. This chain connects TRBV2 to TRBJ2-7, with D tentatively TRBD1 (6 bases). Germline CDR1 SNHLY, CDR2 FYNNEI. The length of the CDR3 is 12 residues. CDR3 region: CASSRTAYEQHF. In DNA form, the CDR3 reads TGTGCCAGCAGTAGGACAGCTTACGAGCAGCACTTC.

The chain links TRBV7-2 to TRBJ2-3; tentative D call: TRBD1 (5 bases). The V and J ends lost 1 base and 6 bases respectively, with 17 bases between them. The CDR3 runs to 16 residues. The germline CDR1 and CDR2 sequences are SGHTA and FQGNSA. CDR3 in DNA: TGTGCCAGCAGCTTAGGATTAGGACCACCAGGGGATACGCAGTATTTT. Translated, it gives CASSLGLGPPGDTQYF.

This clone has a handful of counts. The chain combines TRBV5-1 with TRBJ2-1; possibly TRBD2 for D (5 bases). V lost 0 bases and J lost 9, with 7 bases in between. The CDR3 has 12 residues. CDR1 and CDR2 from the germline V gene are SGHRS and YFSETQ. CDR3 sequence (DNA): TGCGCCAGCAGCTTGGGAGGGAGTGAGCAGTTCTTC. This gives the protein CASSLGGSEQFF.

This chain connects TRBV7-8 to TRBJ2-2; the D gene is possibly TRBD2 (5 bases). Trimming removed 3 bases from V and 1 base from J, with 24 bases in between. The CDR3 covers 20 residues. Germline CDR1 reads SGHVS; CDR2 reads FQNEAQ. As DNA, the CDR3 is TGTGCCAGCAGCTTGGTAACGCGGGTAGCTAATATCGGGAACACCGGGGAGCTGTTTTTT. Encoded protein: CASSLVTRVANIGNTGELFF.

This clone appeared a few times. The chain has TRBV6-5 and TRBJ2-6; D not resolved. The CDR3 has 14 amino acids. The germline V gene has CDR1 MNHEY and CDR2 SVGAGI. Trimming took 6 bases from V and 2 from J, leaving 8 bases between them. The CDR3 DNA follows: TGTGCCAGCAGGGTCGGCGCTGGGGCCAACGTCCTGACTTTC. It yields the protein CASRVGAGANVLTF.

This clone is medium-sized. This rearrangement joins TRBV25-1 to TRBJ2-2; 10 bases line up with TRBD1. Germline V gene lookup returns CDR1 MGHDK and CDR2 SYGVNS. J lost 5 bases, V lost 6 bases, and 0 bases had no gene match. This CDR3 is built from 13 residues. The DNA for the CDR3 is TGTGCCAGCAGGGGACAGGGGACCGGGGAGCTGTTTTTT. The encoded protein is CASRGQGTGELFF.

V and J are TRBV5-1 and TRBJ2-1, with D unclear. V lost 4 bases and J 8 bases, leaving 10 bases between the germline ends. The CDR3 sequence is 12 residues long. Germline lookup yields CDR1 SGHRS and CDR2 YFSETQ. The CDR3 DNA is TGCGCCAGCAGCGGATCACAATATGAGCAGTTCTTC. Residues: CASSGSQYEQFF.

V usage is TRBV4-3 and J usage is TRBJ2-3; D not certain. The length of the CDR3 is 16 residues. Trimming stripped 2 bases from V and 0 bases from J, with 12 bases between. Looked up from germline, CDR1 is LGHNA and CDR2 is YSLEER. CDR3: CASSQSGRGSTDTQYF. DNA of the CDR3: TGCGCCAGCAGCCAATCTGGGCGAGGAAGCACAGATACGCAGTATTTT.

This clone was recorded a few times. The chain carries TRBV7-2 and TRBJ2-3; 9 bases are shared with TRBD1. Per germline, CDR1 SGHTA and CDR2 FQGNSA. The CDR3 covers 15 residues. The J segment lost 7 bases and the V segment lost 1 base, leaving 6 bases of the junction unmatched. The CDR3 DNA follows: TGTGCCAGCAGCTTAGATGGACAGGGGTTAAATACGCAGTATTTT. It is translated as CASSLDGQGLNTQYF.

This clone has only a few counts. This CDR3 is CASRGQGARFGELFF. CDR3 bases: TGTGCCAGCAGGGGACAGGGGGCGCGGTTCGGGGAGCTGTTTTTT. V is TRBV28 and J is TRBJ2-2, with TRBD1 matching 12 bases. The germline CDR1 and CDR2 sequences are MDHEN and SYDVKM. The CDR3 extends over 15 amino acids. J was trimmed by 7 bases and V by 6 bases; bases with no gene match: 6.

The CDR3 DNA follows: TGTGCCAGCAGCGCCCGGACAGGGGGCTCCTACGAGCAGTACTTC. It yields the protein CASSARTGGSYEQYF. The rearrangement joins TRBV7-2 to TRBJ2-7; TRBD1 matches 10 bases. CDR1 and CDR2 (germline): SGHTA, FQGNSA. This CDR3 contains 15 residues. After removal of 5 bases from V and 0 bases from J, the junction contained 4 bases not matched to a gene.

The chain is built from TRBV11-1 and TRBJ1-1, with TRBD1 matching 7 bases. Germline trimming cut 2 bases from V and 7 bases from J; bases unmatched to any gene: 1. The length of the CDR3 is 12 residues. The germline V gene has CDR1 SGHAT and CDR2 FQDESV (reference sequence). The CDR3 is CASSLNRGEAFF. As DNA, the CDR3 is TGTGCCAGCAGCTTAAACAGGGGTGAAGCTTTCTTT.

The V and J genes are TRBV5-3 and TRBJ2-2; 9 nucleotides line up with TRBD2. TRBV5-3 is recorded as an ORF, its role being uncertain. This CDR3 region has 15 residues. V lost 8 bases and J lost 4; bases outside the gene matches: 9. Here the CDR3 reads CASSHSGSITGELFF. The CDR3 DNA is TGTGCCAGCAGCCATAGCGGGAGTATCACCGGGGAGCTGTTTTTT.

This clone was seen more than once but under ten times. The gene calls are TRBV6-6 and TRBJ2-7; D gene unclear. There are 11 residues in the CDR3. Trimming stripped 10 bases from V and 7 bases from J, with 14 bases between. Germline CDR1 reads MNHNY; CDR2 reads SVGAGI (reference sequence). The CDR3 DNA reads TGTGCCACCTCGCGAAGCCGGGAGCAGTACTTC. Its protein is CATSRSREQYF.

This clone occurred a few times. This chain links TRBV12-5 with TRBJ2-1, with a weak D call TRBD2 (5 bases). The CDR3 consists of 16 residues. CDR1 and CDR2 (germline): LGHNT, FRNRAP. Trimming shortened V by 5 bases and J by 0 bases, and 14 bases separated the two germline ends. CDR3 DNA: TGTGCTAGTGGTCCCTGGACGGGGAGCTCCTACAATGAGCAGTTCTTC. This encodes CASGPWTGSSYNEQFF.

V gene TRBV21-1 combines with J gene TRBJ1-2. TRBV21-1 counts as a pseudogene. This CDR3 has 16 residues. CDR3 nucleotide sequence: TGTGCCAGCAGCAAACGGGAGGGGGCAGCTAACTATGGCTACACCTTC. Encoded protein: CASSKREGAANYGYTF.

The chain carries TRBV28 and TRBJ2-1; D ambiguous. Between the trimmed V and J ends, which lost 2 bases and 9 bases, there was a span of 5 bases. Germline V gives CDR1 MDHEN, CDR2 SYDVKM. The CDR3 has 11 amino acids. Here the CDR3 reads CASSLVSEQFF. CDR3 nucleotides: TGTGCCAGCAGTTTAGTCAGTGAGCAGTTCTTC.

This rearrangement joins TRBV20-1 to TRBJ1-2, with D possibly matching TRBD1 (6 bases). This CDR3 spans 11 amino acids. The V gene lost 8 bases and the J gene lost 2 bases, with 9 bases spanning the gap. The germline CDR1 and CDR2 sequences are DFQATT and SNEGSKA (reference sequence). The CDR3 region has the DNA TGCAGTACCAGGGGAAACTATGGCTACACCTTC. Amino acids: CSTRGNYGYTF.